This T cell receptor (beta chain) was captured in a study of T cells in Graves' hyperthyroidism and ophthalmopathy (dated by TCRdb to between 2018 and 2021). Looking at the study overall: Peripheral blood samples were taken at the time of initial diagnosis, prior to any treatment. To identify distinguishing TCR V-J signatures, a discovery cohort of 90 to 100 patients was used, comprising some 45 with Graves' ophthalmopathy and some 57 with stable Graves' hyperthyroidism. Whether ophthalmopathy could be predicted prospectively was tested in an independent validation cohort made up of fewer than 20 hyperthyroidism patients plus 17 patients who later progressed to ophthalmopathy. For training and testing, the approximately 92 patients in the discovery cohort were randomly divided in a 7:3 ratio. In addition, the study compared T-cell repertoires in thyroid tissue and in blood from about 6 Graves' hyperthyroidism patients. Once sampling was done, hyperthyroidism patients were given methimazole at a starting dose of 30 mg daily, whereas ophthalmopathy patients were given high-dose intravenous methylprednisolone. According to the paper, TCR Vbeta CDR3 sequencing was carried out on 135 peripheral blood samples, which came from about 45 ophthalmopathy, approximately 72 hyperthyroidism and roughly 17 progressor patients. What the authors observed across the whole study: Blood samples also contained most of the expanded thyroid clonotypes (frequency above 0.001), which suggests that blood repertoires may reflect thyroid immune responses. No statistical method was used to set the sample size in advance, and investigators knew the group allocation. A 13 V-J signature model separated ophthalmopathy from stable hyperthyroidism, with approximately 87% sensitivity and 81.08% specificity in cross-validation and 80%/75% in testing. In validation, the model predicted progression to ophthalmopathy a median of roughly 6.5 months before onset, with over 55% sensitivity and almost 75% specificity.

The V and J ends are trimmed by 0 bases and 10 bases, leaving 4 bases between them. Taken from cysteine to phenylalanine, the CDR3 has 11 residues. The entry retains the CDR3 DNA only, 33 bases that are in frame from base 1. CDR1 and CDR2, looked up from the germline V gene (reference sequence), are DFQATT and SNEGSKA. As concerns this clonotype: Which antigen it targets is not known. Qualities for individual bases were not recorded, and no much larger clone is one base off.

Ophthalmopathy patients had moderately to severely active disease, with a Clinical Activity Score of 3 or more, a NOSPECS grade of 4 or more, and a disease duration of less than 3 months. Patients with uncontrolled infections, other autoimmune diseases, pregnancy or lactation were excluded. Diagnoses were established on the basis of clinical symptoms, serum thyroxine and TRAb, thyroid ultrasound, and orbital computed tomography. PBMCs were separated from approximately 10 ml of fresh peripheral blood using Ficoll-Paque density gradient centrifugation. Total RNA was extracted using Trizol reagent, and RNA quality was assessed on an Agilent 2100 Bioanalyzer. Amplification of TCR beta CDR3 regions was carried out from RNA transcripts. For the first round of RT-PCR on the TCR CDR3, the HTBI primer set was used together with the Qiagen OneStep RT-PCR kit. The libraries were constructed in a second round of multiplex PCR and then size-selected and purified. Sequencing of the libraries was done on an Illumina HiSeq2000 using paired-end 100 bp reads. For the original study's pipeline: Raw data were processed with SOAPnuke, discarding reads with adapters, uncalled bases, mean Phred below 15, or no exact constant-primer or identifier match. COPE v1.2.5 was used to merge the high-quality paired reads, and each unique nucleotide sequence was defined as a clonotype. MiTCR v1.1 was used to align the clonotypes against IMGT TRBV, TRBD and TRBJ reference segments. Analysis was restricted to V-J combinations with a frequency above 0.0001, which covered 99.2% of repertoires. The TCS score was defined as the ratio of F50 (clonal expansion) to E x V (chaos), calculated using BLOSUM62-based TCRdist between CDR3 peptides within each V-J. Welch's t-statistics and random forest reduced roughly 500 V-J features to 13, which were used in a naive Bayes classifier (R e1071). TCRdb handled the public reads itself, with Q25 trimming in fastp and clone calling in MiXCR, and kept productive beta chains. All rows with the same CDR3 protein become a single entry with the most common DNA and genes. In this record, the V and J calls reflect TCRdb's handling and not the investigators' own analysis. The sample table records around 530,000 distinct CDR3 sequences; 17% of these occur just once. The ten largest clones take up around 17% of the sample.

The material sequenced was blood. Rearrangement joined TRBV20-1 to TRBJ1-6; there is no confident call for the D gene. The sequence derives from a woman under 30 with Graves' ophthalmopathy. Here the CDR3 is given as CSAREGSPLHF. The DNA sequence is TGCAGTGCTAGAGAGGGATCACCCCTCCACTTT.